One T cell receptor (beta chain) is described in this entry. Its antigen is as yet unknown. With the Oncomine TCR Beta short-read assay, DNA from cultured CD4+ T cells was sequenced. TCRdb fed the PCR reads into MiXCR, producing one record per CDR3 protein. The table lists some 9,300 distinct CDR3 sequences, roughly 51% of them singletons. Treatment in this sample: approximately 9-day PBMC culture with coronavirus spike peptide pools or control peptides (ViraFEST assay). All positive PCR tests were dated between March and December 2020, predating US Alpha, Beta and Delta variants. The CDR3 sequence is 15 residues long. From germline, CDR1 is LNHDA and CDR2 SQIVND (reference sequence). Trimming left V 9 bases short and J 4 bases short, with 18 bases between. The sample originates from a study of vaccination and CD4 T cells after COVID-19. Broader study findings: Analysis covered relatively few convalescent patients and lacked any early post-infection timepoints.

The sequencing input was CD4+ T cells from blood, cultured in vitro. The sequence was obtained from a human donor who had recovered from COVID-19. V gene TRBV19 combines with J gene TRBJ2-2; TRBD2 is a possible D gene (6 bases). The CDR3 sequence is CASLNRLGGTGELFF. For the CDR3, the DNA is TGTGCCAGCCTAAACCGACTAGGAGGCACCGGGGAGCTGTTTTTT.